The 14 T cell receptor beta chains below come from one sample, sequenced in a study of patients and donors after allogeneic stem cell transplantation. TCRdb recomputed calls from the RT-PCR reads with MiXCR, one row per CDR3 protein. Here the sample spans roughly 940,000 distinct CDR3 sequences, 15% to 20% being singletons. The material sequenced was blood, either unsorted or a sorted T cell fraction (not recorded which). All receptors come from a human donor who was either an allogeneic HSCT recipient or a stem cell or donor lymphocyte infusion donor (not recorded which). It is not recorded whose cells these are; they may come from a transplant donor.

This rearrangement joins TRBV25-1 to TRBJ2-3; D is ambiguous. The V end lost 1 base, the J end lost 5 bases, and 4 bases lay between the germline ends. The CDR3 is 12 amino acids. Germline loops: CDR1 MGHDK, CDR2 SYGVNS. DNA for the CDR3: TGTGCCAGCAGTGAATGGGAAGATACGCAGTATTTT. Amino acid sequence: CASSEWEDTQYF.

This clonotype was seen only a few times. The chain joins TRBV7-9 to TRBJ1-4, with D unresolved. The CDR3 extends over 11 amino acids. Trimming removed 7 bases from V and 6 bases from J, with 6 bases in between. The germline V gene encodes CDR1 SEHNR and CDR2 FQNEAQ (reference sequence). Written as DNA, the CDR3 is TGTGCCAGCACCCGATATGAAAAACTGTTTTTT. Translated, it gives CASTRYEKLFF.

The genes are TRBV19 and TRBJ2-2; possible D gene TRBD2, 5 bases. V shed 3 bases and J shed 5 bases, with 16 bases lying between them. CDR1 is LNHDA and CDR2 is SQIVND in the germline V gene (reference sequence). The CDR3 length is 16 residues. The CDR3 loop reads CASSIGVGARTGELFF. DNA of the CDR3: TGTGCCAGTAGTATCGGTGTGGGAGCTAGGACCGGGGAGCTGTTTTTT.

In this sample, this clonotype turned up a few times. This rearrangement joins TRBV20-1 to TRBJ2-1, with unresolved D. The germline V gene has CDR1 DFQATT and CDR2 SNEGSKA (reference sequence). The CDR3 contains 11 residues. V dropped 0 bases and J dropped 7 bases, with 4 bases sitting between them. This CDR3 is CSAREVNEQFF. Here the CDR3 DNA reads TGCAGTGCTAGAGAGGTAAATGAGCAGTTCTTC.

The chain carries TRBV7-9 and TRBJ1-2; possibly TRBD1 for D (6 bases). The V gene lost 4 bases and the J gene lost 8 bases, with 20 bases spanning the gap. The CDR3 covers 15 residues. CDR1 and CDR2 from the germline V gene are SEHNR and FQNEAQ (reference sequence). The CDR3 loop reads CASSSQGGGQEGYTF. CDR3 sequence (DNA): TGTGCCAGCAGCTCCCAGGGTGGGGGGCAAGAGGGCTACACCTTC.

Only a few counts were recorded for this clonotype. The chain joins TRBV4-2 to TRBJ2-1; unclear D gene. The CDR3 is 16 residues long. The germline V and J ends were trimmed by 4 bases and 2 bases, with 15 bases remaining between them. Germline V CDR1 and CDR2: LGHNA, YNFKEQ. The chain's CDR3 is CASSPERHPPYNEQFF. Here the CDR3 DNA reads TGTGCCAGCAGCCCGGAAAGACATCCTCCCTACAATGAGCAGTTCTTC.

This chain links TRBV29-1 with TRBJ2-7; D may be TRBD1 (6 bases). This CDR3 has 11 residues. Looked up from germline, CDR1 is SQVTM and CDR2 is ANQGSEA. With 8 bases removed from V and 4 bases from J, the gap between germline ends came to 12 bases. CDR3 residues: CSPSRGYEQYF. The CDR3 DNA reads TGCAGCCCTTCGAGGGGGTACGAGCAGTACTTC.

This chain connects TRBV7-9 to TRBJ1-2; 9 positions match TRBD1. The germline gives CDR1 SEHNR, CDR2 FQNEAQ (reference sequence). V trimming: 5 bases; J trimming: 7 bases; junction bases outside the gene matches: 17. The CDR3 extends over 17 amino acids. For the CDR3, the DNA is TGTGCCAGCAGCCGAATGGCTCCGGGACAGGGTGTTGGTGGCTACACCTTC. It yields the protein CASSRMAPGQGVGGYTF.

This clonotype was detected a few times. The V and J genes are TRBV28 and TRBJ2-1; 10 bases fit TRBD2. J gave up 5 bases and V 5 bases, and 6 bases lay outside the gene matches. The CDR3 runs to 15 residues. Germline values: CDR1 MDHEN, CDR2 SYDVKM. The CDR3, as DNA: TGTGCCAGCAGTAAAACTAGCGGGGTAAACAATGAGCAGTTCTTC. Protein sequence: CASSKTSGVNNEQFF.

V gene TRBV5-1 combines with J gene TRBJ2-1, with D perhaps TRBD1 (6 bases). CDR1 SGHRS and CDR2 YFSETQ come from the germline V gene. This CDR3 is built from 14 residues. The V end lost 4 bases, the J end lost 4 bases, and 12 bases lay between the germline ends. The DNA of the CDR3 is TGCGCCAGCAGCCGAGGACAGACTTACAATGAGCAGTTCTTC. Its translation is CASSRGQTYNEQFF. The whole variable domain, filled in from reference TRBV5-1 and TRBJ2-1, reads KAGVTQTPRYLIKTRGQQVTLSCSPISGHRSVSWYQQTPGQGLQFLFEYFSETQRNKGNFPGRFSGRQFSNSRSEMNVSTLELGDSALYLCASSRGQTYNEQFFGPGTRLTVL.

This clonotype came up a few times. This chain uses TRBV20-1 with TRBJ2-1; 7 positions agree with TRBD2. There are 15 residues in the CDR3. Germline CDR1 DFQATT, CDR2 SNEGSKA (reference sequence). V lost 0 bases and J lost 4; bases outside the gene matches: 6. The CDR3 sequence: CSARDPSGLYNEQFF. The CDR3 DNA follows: TGCAGTGCTAGAGACCCTAGCGGACTATACAATGAGCAGTTCTTC.

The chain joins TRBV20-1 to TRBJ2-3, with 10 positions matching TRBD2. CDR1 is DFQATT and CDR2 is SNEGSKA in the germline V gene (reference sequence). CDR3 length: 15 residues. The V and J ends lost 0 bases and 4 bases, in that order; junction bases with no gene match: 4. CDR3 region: CSARDRLAGADTQYF. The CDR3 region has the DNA TGCAGTGCTAGAGATAGGCTAGCGGGAGCAGATACGCAGTATTTT.

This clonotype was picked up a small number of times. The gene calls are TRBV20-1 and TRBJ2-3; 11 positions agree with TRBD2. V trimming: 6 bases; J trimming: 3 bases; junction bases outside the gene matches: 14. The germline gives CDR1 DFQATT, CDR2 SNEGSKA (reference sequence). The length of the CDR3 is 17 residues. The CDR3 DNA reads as TGCAGTGCGCAAAGGGCAGGGACTAGCGGACAAACAGATACGCAGTATTTT. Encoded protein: CSAQRAGTSGQTDTQYF.

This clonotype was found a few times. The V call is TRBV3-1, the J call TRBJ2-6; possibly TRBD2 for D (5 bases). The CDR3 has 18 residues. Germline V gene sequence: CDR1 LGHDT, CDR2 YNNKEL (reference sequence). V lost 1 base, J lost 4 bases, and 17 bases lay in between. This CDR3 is CASSQVGLQELGANVLTF. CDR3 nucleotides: TGTGCCAGCAGCCAAGTTGGACTTCAGGAGTTAGGGGCCAACGTCCTGACTTTC.